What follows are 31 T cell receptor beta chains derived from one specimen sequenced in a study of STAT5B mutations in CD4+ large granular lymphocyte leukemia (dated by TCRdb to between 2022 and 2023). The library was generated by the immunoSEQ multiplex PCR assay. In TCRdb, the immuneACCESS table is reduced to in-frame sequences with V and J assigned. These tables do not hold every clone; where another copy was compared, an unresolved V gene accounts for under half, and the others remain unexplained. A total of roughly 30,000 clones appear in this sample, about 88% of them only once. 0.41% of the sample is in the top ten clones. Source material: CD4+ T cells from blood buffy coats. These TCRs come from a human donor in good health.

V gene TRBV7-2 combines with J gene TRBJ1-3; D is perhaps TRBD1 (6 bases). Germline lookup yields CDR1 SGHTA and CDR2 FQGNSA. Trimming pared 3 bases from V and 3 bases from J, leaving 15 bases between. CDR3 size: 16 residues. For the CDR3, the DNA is TGTGCCAGCAGCTTTTTACTATCAGGGGATGGAAACACCATATATTTT. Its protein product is CASSFLLSGDGNTIYF.

The CDR3 protein is CSVAPLSGSRDLSYNEQFF. The CDR3 region has the DNA TGCAGCGTTGCCCCCTTGTCGGGCTCCCGGGACCTTTCCTACAATGAGCAGTTCTTC. This chain links TRBV29-1 with TRBJ2-1; D might be TRBD1 or TRBD2, each matching 5 bases. V was clipped by 4 bases and J by 1 base, with 26 bases between them. Per the germline V gene, CDR1 is SQVTM and CDR2 is ANQGSEA. This CDR3 has 19 residues.

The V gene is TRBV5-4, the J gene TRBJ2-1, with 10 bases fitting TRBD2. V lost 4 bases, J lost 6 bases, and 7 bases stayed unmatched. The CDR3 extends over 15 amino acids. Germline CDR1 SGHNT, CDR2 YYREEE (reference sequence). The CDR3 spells CASSTASGGGNEQFF. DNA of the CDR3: TGTGCCAGCAGCACCGCTAGCGGGGGTGGCAATGAGCAGTTCTTC.

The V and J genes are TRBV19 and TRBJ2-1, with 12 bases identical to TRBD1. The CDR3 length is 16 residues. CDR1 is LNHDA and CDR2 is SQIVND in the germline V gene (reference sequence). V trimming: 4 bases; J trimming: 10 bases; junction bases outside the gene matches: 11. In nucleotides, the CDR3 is TGTGCCAGTAGTAATAGGGCGGGACAGGGGGCAGCAGAGCAGTTCTTC. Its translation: CASSNRAGQGAAEQFF. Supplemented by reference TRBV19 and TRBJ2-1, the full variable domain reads DGGITQSPKYLFRKEGQNVTLSCEQNLNHDAMYWYRQDPGQGLRLIYYSQIVNDFQKGDIAEGYSVSREKKESFPLTVTSAQKNPTAFYLCASSNRAGQGAAEQFFGPGTRLTVL.

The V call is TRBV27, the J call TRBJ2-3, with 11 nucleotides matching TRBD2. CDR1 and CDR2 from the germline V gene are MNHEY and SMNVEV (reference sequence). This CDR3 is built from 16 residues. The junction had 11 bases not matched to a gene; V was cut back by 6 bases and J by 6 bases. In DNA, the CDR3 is TGTGCCAGCAGACCAGCCCGACTAGCGGGATATGATACGCAGTATTTT. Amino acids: CASRPARLAGYDTQYF.

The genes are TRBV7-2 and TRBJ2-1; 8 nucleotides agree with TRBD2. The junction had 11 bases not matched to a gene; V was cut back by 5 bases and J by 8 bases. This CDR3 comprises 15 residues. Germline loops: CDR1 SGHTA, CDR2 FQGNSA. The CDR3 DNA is TGTGCCAGCAGCCCGGGACTAGGTGCTTGGGATGAGCAGTTCTTC. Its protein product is CASSPGLGAWDEQFF.

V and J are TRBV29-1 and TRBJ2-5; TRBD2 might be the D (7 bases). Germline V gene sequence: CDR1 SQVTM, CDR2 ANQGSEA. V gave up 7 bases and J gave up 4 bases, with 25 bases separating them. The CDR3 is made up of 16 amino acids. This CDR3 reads CSAGIGPGGPGETQYF. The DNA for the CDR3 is TGCAGCGCTGGAATTGGGCCCGGGGGGCCCGGAGAGACCCAGTACTTC.

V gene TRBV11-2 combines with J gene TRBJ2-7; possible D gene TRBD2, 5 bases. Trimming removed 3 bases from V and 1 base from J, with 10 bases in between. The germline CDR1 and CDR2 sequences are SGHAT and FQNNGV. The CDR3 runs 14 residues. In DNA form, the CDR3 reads TGTGCCAGCAGCTTGGAGCGGATTTCCTACGAGCAGTACTTC. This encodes CASSLERISYEQYF.

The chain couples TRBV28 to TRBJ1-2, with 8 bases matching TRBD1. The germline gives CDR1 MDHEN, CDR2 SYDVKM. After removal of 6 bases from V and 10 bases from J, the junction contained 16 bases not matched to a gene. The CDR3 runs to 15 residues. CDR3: CASSSPTGALLDYTF. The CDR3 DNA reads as TGTGCCAGCAGCTCCCCGACAGGGGCCCTATTAGACTACACCTTC.

The CDR3 bases are TGTGCCAGCAGTGACGAGACTAGCGGCAACAATGAGCAGTTCTTC. It is translated as CASSDETSGNNEQFF. The chain links TRBV2 to TRBJ2-1; TRBD2 aligns across 9 bases. Germline trimming cut 3 bases from V and 5 bases from J; bases unmatched to any gene: 5. The CDR3 totals 15 residues. Germline CDR1 and CDR2: SNHLY and FYNNEI.

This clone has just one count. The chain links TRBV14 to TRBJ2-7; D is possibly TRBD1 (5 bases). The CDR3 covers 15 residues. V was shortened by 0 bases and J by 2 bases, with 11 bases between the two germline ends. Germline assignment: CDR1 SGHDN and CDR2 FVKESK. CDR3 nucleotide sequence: TGTGCCAGCAGCCAAGATCAAGTCAGGGCCTACGAGCAGTACTTC. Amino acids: CASSQDQVRAYEQYF.

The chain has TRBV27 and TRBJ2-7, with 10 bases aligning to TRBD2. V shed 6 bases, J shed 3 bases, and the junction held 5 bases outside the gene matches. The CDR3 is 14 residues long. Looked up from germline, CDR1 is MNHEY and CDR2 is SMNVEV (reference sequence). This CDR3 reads CASRLAGANYEQYF. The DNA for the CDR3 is TGTGCCAGCAGGCTAGCGGGGGCCAACTACGAGCAGTACTTC.

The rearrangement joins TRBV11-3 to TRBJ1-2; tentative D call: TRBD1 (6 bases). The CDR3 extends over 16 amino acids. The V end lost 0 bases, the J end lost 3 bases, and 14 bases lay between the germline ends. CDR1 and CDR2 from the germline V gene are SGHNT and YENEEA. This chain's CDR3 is CASSLEGRGGDYGYTF. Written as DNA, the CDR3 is TGTGCCAGCAGCTTAGAGGGCAGGGGAGGTGACTATGGCTACACCTTC. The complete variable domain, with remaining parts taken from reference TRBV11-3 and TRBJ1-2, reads EAGVVQSPRYKIIEKKQPVAFWCNPISGHNTLYWYLQNLGQGPELLIRYENEEAVDDSQLPKDRFSAERLKGVDSTLKIQPAELGDSAVYLCASSLEGRGGDYGYTFGSGTRLTVV.

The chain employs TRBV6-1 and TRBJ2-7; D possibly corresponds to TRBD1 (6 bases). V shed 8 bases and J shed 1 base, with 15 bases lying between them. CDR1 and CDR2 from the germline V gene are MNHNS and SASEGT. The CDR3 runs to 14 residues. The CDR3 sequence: CASAPPTGSYEQYF. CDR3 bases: TGTGCCAGCGCGCCTCCGACAGGTTCCTACGAGCAGTACTTC.

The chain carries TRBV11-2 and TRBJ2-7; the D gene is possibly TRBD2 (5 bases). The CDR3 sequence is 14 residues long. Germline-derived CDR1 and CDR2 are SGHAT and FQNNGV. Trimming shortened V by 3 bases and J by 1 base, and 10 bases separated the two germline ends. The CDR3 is CASSLGSRSYEQYF. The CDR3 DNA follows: TGTGCCAGCAGCTTGGGGAGTAGATCCTACGAGCAGTACTTC.

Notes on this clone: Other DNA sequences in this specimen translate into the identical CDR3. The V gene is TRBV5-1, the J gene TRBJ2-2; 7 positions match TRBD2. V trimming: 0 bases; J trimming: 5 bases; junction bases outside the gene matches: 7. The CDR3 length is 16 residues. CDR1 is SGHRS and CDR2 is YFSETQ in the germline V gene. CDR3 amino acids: CASSLAAGAATGELFF. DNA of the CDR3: TGCGCCAGCAGCTTGGCTGCGGGAGCAGCAACCGGGGAGCTGTTTTTT.

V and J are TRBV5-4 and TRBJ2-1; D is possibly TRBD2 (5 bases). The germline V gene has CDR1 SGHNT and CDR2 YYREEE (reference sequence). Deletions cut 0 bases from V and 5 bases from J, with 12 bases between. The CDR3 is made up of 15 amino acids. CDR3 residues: CASSLAGGYNNEQFF. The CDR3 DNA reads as TGTGCCAGCAGCTTGGCTGGCGGGTACAACAATGAGCAGTTCTTC. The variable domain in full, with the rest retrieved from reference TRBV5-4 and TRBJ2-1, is ETGVTQSPTHLIKTRGQQVTLRCSSQSGHNTVSWYQQALGQGPQFIFQYYREEENGRGNFPPRFSGLQFPNYSSELNVNALELDDSALYLCASSLAGGYNNEQFFGPGTRLTVL.

The CDR3, as DNA: TGTGCCAGCAGTTTAGCGATCAATAGCAATCAGCCCCAGCATTTT. Amino acids: CASSLAINSNQPQHF. V usage is TRBV28 and J usage is TRBJ1-5; no clear D. Germline V lookup: CDR1 MDHEN, CDR2 SYDVKM. With 2 bases removed from V and 0 bases from J, the gap between germline ends came to 8 bases. This CDR3 has 15 amino acids.

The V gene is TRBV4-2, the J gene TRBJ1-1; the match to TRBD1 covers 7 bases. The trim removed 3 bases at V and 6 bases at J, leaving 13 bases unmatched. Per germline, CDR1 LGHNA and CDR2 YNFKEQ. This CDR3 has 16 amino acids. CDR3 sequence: CASSQGMTGPGAEAFF. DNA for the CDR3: TGTGCCAGCAGCCAGGGCATGACAGGGCCGGGGGCTGAAGCTTTCTTT.

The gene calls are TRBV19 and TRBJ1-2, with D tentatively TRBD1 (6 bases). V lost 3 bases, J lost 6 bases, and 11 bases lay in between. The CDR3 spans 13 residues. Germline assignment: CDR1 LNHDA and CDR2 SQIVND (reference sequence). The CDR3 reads CASSMWTADGYTF. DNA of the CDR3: TGTGCCAGTAGTATGTGGACAGCGGATGGCTACACCTTC.

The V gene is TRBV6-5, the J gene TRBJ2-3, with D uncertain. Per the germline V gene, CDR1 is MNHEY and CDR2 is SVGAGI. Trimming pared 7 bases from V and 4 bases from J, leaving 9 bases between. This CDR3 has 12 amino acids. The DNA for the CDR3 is TGTGCCAGCAAATCGAATTCAGATACGCAGTATTTT. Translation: CASKSNSDTQYF.

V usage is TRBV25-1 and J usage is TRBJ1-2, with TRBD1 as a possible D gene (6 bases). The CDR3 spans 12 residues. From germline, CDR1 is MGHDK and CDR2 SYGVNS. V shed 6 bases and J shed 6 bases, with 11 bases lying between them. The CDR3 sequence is CASRVGDNGYTF. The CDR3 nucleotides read TGTGCCAGCAGGGTGGGGGACAATGGCTACACCTTC.

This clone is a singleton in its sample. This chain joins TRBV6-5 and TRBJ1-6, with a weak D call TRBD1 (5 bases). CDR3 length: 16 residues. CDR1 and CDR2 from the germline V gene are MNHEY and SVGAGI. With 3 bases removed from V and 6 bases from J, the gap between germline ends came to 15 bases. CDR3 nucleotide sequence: TGTGCCAGCAGTTATTCCGGGACCCTCCTTAATTCACCCCTCCACTTT. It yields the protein CASSYSGTLLNSPLHF.

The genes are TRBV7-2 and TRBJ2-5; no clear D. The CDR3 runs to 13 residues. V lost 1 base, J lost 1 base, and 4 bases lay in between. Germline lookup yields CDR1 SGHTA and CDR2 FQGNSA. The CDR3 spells CASSLGIQETQYF. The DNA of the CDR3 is TGTGCCAGCAGCTTAGGAATCCAAGAGACCCAGTACTTC.

The CDR3 loop is CATRQGADTQYF. The DNA of the CDR3 is TGTGCCACCCGACAGGGGGCAGATACGCAGTATTTT. V usage is TRBV10-3 and J usage is TRBJ2-3; 9 bases line up with TRBD1. The germline V gene encodes CDR1 ENHRY and CDR2 SYGVKD. The CDR3 loop spans 12 amino acids. The V and J ends lost 10 bases and 4 bases, in that order; junction bases with no gene match: 3.

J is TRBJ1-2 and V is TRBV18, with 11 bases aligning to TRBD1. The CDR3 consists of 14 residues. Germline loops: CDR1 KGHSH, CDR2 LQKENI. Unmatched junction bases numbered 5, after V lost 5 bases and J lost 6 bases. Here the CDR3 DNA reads TGTGCCAGCTCATCCTCGGACAGGGGGCATGGCTACACCTTC. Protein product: CASSSSDRGHGYTF.

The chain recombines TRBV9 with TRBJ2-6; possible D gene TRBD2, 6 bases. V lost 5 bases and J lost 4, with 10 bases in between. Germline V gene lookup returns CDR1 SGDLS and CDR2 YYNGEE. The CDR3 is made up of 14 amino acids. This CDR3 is CASRSGRGANVLTF. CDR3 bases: TGTGCCAGCAGATCAGGGAGGGGGGCCAACGTCCTGACTTTC. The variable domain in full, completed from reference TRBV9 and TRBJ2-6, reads DSGVTQTPKHLITATGQRVTLRCSPRSGDLSVYWYQQSLDQGLQFLIQYYNGEERAKGNILERFSAQQFPDLHSELNLSSLELGDSALYFCASRSGRGANVLTFGAGSRLTVL.

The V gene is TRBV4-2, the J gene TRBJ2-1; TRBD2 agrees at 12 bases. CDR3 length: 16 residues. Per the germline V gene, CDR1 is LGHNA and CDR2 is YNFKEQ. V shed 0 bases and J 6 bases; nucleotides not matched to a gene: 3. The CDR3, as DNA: TGTGCCAGCAGCCAAGATGGACTAGCGGGAATCAATGAGCAGTTCTTC. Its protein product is CASSQDGLAGINEQFF.

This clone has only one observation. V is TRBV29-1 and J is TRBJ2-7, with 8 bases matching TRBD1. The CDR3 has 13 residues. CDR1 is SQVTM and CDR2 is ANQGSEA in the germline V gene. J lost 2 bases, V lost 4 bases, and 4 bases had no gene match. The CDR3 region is CSVVPQGAYEQYF. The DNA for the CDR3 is TGCAGCGTTGTCCCACAGGGGGCCTACGAGCAGTACTTC.

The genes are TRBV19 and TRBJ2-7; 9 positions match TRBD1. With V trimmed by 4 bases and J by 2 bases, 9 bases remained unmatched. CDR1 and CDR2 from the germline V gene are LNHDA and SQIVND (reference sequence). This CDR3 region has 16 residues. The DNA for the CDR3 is TGTGCCAGTAGTAAGAAAACAGGGGGCAATCCCTACGAGCAGTACTTC. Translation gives CASSKKTGGNPYEQYF.

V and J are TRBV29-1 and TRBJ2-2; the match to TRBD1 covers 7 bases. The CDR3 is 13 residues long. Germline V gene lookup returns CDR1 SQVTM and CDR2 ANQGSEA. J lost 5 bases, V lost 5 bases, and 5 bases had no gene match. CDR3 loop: CSVNRGGTGELFF. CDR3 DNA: TGCAGCGTTAACAGGGGCGGGACCGGGGAGCTGTTTTTT.